This T cell receptor beta chain was documented in a study of T cell responses to AZD1222 COVID-19 vaccine (dated by TCRdb to about 2021). With respect to the entire study: Because spike-specific TCR depth and breadth did not differ between the two schedules, AZD1222 recipients who got a second dose at roughly 4 weeks were pooled with those who got a second dose at roughly 12 weeks. A total of 233 trial participants underwent TCR sequencing, of whom about 210 received two doses of AZD1222 and 26 received two doses of the MenACWY control vaccine. Enrollment into the trials was organized by age into subgroups of 18-55, 56-69 and 70-plus years, and those subgroups contained around 150, 28 and 57 TCR-sequenced participants, respectively. Here is what the overall study found, with its caveats: The whole spike protein was spanned by vaccine-associated CD4 TCRs, and dominant responses were seen in regions 160-218 and 743-854. Reportedly, close to half of the unique spike-specific TCRs recognized epitopes lying outside the regions that are mutated in the B.1.351 and B.1.1.7 variants. In the small 56-69-year group, the increase in depth fell short of significance, most likely because of low power. Participants were mostly white British, with more females than males. The authors suggested clonal diversity may have been underestimated. No day 14 peak-response samples were available, so repertoires were characterized only after the peak T cell response. After two AZD1222 doses, spike-specific TCR breadth and depth were significantly higher than at day 0 and than in MenACWY recipients. Conclusions about previously exposed vaccinees are limited because only a handful of AZD1222 recipients were SARS-CoV-2 seropositive at baseline.

Taken with the paper, the label for time point translates to: baseline before first vaccination. Vaccinee samples were obtained from the UK trials COV001 and COV002, which included a single-blind randomized controlled phase 2/3 trial of AZD1222 (ChAdOx1 nCoV-19) in healthy adults. For TCRbeta chain sequencing, PBMC samples from trial participants were taken at day 0 and at day 28 after the second dose. About this clone: Its antigen has not been determined. Per-base quality was not reported, and no clone a single base away is much larger than it.

The CDR3 regions of human TCRbeta chains were analyzed by immunosequencing. On the study's bioinformatics: TCRs in the repertoires were matched against a reference library of SARS-CoV-2-specific TCRs that had been generated with the MIRA antigen-specificity platform. Breadth meant the fraction of unique TCRs that were SARS-CoV-2-associated, whereas depth meant the fraction of total T cells that were SARS-CoV-2-associated. Using the MIRA data, each spike-specific TCR was mapped to the spike region that the TCR reacts to and placed in a CD4 or CD8 class. Log10-transformed breadth and depth values were compared by one-way ANOVA with Sidak's multiple comparisons tests. TCRdb carries this immuneACCESS record with in-frame sequences only. Its versions omit some clonotypes, under half of them owing to an unresolved V gene in the studies checked, with the rest unexplained. That table is the source of V, J and clone size, and D and trimming were worked out from the DNA. Here the sample has about 66,000 clones; less than 90% occur a single time. Of the sample, roughly 17% falls within the top ten clones.

The germline V gene sets CDR1 to SGHRS and CDR2 to YFSETQ. From the cysteine up to the phenylalanine, the CDR3 has a length of 14 residues. Only the CDR3 region is kept as DNA, spanning 42 bases read in frame from base 1. V loses 5 bases at its end and J loses 2 bases; junction bases beyond the gene matches: 5. The sequence is built from TRBV5-1 and TRBJ2-7, and TRBD1 aligns with 9 junction nucleotides. The origin of this receptor is an adult in good health. The starting material was peripheral blood, obtained on day 0 of AZD1222 vaccination. The DNA reads TGCGCCAGCAGGGGGGGGACAGGGCCCTACGAGCAGTACTTC. It encodes CASRGGTGPYEQYF.